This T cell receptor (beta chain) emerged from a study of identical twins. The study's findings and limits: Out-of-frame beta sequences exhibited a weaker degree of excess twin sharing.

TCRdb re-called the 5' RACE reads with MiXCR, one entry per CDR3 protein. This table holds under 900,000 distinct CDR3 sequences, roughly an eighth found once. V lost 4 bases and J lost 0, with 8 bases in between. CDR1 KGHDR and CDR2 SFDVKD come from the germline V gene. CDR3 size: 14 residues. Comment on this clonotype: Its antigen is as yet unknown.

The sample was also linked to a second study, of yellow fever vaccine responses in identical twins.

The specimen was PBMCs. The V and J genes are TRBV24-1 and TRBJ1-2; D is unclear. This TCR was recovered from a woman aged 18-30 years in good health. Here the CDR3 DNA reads TGTGCCACCAGTGACCTGGGATCTAACTATGGCTACACCTTC. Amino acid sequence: CATSDLGSNYGYTF.